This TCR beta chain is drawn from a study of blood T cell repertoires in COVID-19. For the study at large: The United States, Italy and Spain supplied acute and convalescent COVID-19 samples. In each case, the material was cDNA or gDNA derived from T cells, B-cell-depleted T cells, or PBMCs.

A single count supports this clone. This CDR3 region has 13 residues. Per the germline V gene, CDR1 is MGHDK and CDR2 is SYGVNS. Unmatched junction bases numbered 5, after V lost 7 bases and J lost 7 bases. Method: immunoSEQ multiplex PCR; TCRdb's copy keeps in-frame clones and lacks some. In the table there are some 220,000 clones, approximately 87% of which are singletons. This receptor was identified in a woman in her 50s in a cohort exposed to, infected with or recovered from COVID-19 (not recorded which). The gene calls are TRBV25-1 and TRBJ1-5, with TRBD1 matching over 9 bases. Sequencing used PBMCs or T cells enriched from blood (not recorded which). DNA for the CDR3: TGTGCCAGCACGGGACAGGGTTCCCAGCCCCAGCATTTT. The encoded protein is CASTGQGSQPQHF.